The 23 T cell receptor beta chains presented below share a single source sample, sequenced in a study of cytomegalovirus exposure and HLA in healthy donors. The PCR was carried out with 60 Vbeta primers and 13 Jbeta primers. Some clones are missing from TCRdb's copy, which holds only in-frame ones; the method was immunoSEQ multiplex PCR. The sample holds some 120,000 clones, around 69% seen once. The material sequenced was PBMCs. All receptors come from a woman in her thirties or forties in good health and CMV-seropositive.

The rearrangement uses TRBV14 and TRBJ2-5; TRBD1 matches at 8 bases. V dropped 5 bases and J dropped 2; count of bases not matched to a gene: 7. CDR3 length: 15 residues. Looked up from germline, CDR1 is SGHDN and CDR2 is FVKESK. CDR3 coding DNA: TGTGCCAGCAGCTGCCCGGACAGGGCGCAAGAGACCCAGTACTTC. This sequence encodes CASSCPDRAQETQYF.

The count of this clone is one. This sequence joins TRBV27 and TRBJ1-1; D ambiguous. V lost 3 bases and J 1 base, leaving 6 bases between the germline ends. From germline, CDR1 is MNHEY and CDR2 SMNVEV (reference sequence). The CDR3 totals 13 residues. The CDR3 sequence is CASSFAGNTEAFF. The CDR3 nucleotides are TGTGCCAGCAGTTTCGCAGGGAACACTGAAGCTTTCTTT.

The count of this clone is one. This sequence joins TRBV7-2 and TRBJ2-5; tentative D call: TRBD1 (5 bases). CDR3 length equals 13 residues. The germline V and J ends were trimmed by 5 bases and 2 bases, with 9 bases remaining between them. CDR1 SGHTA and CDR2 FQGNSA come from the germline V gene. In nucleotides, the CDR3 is TGTGCCAGCAGCGCCAGGGTACAAGAGACCCAGTACTTC. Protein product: CASSARVQETQYF.

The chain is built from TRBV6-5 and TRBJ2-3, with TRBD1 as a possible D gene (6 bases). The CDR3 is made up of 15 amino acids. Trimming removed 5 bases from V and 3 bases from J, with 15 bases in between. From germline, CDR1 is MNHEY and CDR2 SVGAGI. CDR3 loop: CASSTGQIGTDTQYF. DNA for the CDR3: TGTGCCAGCAGTACAGGACAGATAGGTACAGATACGCAGTATTTT.

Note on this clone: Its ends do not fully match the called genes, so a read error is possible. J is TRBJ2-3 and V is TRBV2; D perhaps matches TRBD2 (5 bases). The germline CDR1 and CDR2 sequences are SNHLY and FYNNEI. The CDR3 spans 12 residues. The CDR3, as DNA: TGTGCCAGCAGCCGAGGGCAAGATGCGCAGTATTTT. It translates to CASSRGQDAQYF.

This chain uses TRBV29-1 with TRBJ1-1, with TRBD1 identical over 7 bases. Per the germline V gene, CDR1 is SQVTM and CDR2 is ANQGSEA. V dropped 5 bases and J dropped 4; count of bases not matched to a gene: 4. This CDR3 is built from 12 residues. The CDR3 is CSVRQGGTEAFF. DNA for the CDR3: TGCAGCGTTCGACAGGGAGGCACTGAAGCTTTCTTT.

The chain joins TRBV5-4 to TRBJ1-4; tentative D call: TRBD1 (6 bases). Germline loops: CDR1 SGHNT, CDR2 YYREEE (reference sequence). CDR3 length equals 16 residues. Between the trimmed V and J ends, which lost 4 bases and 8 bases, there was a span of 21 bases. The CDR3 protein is CASSGGGDGPREKLFF. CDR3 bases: TGTGCCAGCAGCGGGGGGGGCGACGGCCCCCGGGAAAAACTGTTTTTT.

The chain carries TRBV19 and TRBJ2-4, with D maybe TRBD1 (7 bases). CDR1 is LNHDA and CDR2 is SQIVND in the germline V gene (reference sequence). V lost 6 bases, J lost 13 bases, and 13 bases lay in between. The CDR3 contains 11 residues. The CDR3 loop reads CASREGAGQYF. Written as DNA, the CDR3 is TGTGCCAGTAGGGAGGGGGCAGGACAGTACTTC.

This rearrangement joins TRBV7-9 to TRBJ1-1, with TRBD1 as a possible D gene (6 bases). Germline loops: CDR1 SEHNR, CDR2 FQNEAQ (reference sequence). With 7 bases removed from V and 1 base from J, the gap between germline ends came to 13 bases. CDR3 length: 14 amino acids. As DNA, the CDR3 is TGTGCCAGCACCCCGCAGGGACAGAACACTGAAGCTTTCTTT. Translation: CASTPQGQNTEAFF.

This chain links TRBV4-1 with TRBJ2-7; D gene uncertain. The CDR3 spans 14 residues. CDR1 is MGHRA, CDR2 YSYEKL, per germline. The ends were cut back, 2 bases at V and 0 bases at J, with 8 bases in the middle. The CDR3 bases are TGCGCCAGCAGCCAATCCAGGCACTCCTACGAGCAGTACTTC. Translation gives CASSQSRHSYEQYF.

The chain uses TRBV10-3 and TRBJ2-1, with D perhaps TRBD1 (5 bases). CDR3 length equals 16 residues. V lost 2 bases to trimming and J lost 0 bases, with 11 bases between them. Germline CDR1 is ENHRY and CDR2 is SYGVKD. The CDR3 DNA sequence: TGTGCCATCAGTGAGAGTCCTAGGGGCTCCTACAATGAGCAGTTCTTC. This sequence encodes CAISESPRGSYNEQFF.

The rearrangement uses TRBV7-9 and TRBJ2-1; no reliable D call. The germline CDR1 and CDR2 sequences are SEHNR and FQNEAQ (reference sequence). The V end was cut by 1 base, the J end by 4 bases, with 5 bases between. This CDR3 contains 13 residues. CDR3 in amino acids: CASSLGAYNEQFF. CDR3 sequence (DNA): TGTGCCAGCAGCTTAGGGGCATACAATGAGCAGTTCTTC.

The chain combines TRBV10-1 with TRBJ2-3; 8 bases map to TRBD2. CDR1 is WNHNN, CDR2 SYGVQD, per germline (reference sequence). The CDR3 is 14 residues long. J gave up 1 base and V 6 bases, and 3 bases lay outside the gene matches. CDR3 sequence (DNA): TGCGCCAGCAGGGCGCGGGGGGGCACAGATACGCAGTATTTT. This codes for CASRARGGTDTQYF.

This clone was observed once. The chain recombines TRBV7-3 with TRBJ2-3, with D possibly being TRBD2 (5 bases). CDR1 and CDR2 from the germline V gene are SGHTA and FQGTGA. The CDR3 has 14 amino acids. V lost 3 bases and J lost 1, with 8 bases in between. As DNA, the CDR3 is TGTGCCAGCAGCTTGGACTGGGGCACAGATACGCAGTATTTT. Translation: CASSLDWGTDTQYF. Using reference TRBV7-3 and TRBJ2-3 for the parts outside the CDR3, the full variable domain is GAGVSQTPSNKVTEKGKYVELRCDPISGHTALYWYRQSLGQGPEFLIYFQGTGAADDSGLPNDRFFAVRPEGSVSTLKIQRTERGDSAVYLCASSLDWGTDTQYFGPGTRLTVL.

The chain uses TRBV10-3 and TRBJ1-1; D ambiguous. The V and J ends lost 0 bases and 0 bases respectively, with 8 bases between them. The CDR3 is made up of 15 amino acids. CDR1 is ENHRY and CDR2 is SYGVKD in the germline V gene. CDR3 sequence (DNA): TGTGCCATCAGTGAGTCAGAGCCACTGAACACTGAAGCTTTCTTT. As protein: CAISESEPLNTEAFF.

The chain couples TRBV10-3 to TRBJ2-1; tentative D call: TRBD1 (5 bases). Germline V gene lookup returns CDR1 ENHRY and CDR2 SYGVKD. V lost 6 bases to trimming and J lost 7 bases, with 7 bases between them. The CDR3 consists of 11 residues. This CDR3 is CAISPGNEQFF. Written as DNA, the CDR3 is TGTGCCATCAGCCCAGGGAATGAGCAGTTCTTC.

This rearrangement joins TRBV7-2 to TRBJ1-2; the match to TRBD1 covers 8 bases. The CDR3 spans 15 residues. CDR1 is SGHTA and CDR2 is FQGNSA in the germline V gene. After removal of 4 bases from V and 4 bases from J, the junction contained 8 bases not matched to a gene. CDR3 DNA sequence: TGTGCCAGCAGCTCCCGACAGGGGTTCGGCTATGGCTACACCTTC. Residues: CASSSRQGFGYGYTF.

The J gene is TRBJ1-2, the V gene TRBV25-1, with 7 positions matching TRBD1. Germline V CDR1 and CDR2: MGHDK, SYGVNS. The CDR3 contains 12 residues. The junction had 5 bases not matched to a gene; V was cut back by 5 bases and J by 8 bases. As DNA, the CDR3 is TGTGCCAGCAGTCCAGGGGGTTTCGGCTACACCTTC. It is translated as CASSPGGFGYTF.

CDR3 nucleotides: TGCGCCAGCAGCTTAGGGGGACCCACTGAAGCTTTCTTT. Translation: CASSLGGPTEAFF. This sequence joins TRBV5-1 and TRBJ1-1; D is perhaps TRBD1 (6 bases). CDR3 length equals 13 residues. The V end was cut by 2 bases, the J end by 4 bases, with 9 bases between. Germline V gene lookup returns CDR1 SGHRS and CDR2 YFSETQ.

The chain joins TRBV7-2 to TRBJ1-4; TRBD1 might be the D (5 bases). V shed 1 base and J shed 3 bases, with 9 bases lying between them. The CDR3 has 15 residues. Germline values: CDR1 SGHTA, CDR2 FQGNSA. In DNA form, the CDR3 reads TGTGCCAGCAGCTTAGGGCGGACACCTAATGAAAAACTGTTTTTT. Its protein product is CASSLGRTPNEKLFF.

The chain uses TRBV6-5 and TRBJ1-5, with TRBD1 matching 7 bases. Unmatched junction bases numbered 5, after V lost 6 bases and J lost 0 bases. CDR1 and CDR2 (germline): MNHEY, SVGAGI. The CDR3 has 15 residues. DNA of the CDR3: TGTGCCAGCAGGATGGGACAGATTAGCAATCAGCCCCAGCATTTT. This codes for CASRMGQISNQPQHF.

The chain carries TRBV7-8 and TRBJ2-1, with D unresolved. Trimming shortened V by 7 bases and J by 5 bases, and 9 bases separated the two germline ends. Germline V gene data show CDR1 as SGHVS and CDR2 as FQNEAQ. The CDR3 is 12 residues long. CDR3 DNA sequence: TGTGCCAGCACCCGACTTGACAATGAGCAGTTCTTC. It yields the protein CASTRLDNEQFF.

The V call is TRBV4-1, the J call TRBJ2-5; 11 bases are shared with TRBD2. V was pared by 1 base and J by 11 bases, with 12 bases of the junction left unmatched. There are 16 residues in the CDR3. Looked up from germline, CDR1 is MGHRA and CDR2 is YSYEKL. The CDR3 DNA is TGCGCCAGCAGCCAAGGGCGACTAGCGGGGTTGGGAGAGCAGTACTTC. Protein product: CASSQGRLAGLGEQYF.